One and the same sample provided the 19 T cell receptor beta chains below, sequenced in a study of T cells in narcolepsy. Repertoires were generated with immunoSEQ multiplex PCR, while TCRdb's copy carries only in-frame clones and drops some. The repertoire includes tens of thousands of clones, 80% to 85% of them detected once, and over 0.6% sits in the top ten. The sequenced sample consisted of memory (CD45RA-) CD4+ T cells from blood. Every receptor here comes from a human donor in good health.

This clone showed up just once. The chain combines TRBV28 with TRBJ1-6; D possibly corresponds to TRBD1 (6 bases). CDR1 is MDHEN and CDR2 is SYDVKM in the germline V gene. The V end lost 5 bases, the J end lost 5 bases, and 16 bases lay between the germline ends. The CDR3 extends over 16 amino acids. CDR3 sequence: CASSVSVRGNNSPLHF. DNA of the CDR3: TGTGCCAGCAGTGTTAGCGTCAGGGGTAATAATTCACCCCTCCACTTT.

This clone has just a few counts. The V and J genes are TRBV9 and TRBJ2-5; tentatively, D is TRBD1 or TRBD2 (5 bases each). Germline V gene sequence: CDR1 SGDLS, CDR2 YYNGEE. The CDR3 length is 14 residues. Trimming took 4 bases from V and 5 from J, leaving 15 bases between them. The CDR3 loop is CASSPWLEGETQYF. For the CDR3, the DNA is TGTGCCAGCAGCCCGTGGTTAGAGGGGGAGACCCAGTACTTC.

The gene calls are TRBV18 and TRBJ1-5; D is unresolved. V was clipped by 2 bases and J by 3 bases, with 8 bases between them. Germline-derived CDR1 and CDR2 are KGHSH and LQKENI. This CDR3 is 14 amino acids long. The CDR3 loop reads CASSPYKDNQPQHF. The CDR3 DNA reads TGTGCCAGCTCACCATACAAGGACAATCAGCCCCAGCATTTT.

The gene calls are TRBV5-6 and TRBJ2-7; D may be TRBD1 or TRBD2 (5 bases each). Germline CDR1 SGHDT, CDR2 YYEEEE. V dropped 2 bases and J dropped 3 bases, with 12 bases sitting between them. The CDR3 covers 14 residues. CDR3 sequence: CASSFLGTDYEQYV. CDR3 in DNA: TGTGCCAGCAGCTTCCTCGGGACGGACTACGAGCAGTACGTC.

V is TRBV11-2 and J is TRBJ1-2; D gene unclear. The CDR3 totals 13 residues. Germline lookup yields CDR1 SGHAT and CDR2 FQNNGV. V was clipped by 4 bases and J by 4 bases, with 10 bases between them. The CDR3 reads CASSSTRTYGYTF. CDR3 DNA: TGTGCCAGCAGCTCCACCAGGACCTATGGCTACACCTTC.

In nucleotides, the CDR3 is TGTGCCAGCAGCTTGAAGGGGAGTACGTACAATGAGCAGTTCTTC. This codes for CASSLKGSTYNEQFF. The chain links TRBV5-8 to TRBJ2-1; the D gene could be TRBD1 or TRBD2 (5 bases each). This CDR3 has 15 residues. Germline values: CDR1 SGHTS, CDR2 YDEGEE. V lost 1 base, J lost 4 bases, and 12 bases lay in between. Full variable domain (remainder filled in from reference TRBV5-8 and TRBJ2-1): EAGVTQSPTHLIKTRGQQATLRCSPISGHTSVYWYQQALGLGLQFLLWYDEGEERNRGNFPPRFSGRQFPNYSSELNVNALELEDSALYLCASSLKGSTYNEQFFGPGTRLTVL.

The chain employs TRBV29-1 and TRBJ2-1; weak D call: TRBD1 (5 bases). The CDR3 has 14 residues. Germline CDR1 is SQVTM and CDR2 is ANQGSEA. V dropped 7 bases and J dropped 0 bases, with 13 bases sitting between them. In DNA form, the CDR3 reads TGCAGCGCCTCAGGGCGGAGCTCCTACAATGAGCAGTTCTTC. This codes for CSASGRSSYNEQFF.

The chain employs TRBV5-8 and TRBJ1-1, with D possibly matching TRBD1 (5 bases). The germline V gene encodes CDR1 SGHTS and CDR2 YDEGEE. V lost 3 bases to trimming and J lost 0 bases, with 18 bases between them. The CDR3 totals 17 residues. CDR3 DNA sequence: TGTGCCAGCAGCTCGAACTCGGGGCCCAGGATGAACACTGAAGCTTTCTTT. This sequence encodes CASSSNSGPRMNTEAFF. Variable domain in full (rest from reference TRBV5-8 and TRBJ1-1): EAGVTQSPTHLIKTRGQQATLRCSPISGHTSVYWYQQALGLGLQFLLWYDEGEERNRGNFPPRFSGRQFPNYSSELNVNALELEDSALYLCASSSNSGPRMNTEAFFGQGTRLTVV.

The V call is TRBV7-2, the J call TRBJ1-6; D not certain. The V gene lost 5 bases and the J gene lost 6 bases, with 11 bases spanning the gap. The germline V gene has CDR1 SGHTA and CDR2 FQGNSA. There are 14 residues in the CDR3. CDR3 DNA sequence: TGTGCCAGCAGCCATTCGAACACTAATTCACCCCTCCACTTT. Protein: CASSHSNTNSPLHF. Using reference TRBV7-2 and TRBJ1-6 for the parts outside the CDR3, the full variable domain is GAGVSQSPSNKVTEKGKDVELRCDPISGHTALYWYRQSLGQGLEFLIYFQGNSAPDKSGLPSDRFSAERTGGSVSTLTIQRTQQEDSAVYLCASSHSNTNSPLHFGNGTRLTVT.

The rearrangement uses TRBV15 and TRBJ1-1; the D is unclear. V was shortened by 0 bases and J by 5 bases, with 10 bases between the two germline ends. This CDR3 spans 14 amino acids. CDR1 and CDR2 from the germline V gene are LNHNV and YYDKDF (reference sequence). CDR3 DNA: TGTGCCACCAGCAGAGAAGGGTTTTGGACTGAAGCTTTCTTT. Residues: CATSREGFWTEAFF.

The V and J genes are TRBV15 and TRBJ2-1; 8 nucleotides line up with TRBD2. The junction had 13 bases not matched to a gene; V was cut back by 8 bases and J by 7 bases. The CDR3 runs to 15 residues. Germline V gene data show CDR1 as LNHNV and CDR2 as YYDKDF (reference sequence). The CDR3 loop reads CATSGPSGGRNEQFF. The CDR3 region has the DNA TGTGCCACCTCGGGCCCAAGCGGGGGACGTAATGAGCAGTTCTTC.

The chain combines TRBV15 with TRBJ2-1; 10 positions match TRBD2. V lost 1 base to trimming and J lost 7 bases; unmatched junction nucleotides: 4. The CDR3 spans 15 residues. The V gene's germline CDR1 is LNHNV and CDR2 YYDKDF (reference sequence). The CDR3: CATSRGEAGGNEQFF. The CDR3 DNA reads TGTGCCACCAGCAGAGGAGAAGCGGGGGGGAATGAGCAGTTCTTC.

V and J are TRBV5-6 and TRBJ1-1; D remains ambiguous. The CDR3 runs 16 residues. The germline CDR1 and CDR2 sequences are SGHDT and YYEEEE. V was shortened by 4 bases and J by 4 bases, with 20 bases between the two germline ends. The DNA of the CDR3 is TGTGCCAGCAGCCCAAATCCGGGAAGGGTGGGCACTGAAGCTTTCTTT. It yields the protein CASSPNPGRVGTEAFF.

This chain's CDR3 is CASSLRQSYGYTF. DNA for the CDR3: TGTGCCAGCAGCCTGCGACAGAGCTATGGCTACACCTTC. This chain links TRBV5-4 with TRBJ1-2; weak D call: TRBD1 (5 bases). Germline loops: CDR1 SGHNT, CDR2 YYREEE (reference sequence). The CDR3 loop spans 13 amino acids. Trimming took off 4 bases at V and 4 bases at J, with 11 bases between the two ends.

This clone was seen a single time. The chain couples TRBV5-6 to TRBJ2-5, with D perhaps being TRBD1 or TRBD2 (5 bases each). The length of the CDR3 is 17 residues. The germline V gene has CDR1 SGHDT and CDR2 YYEEEE. V was pared by 0 bases and J by 1 base, with 16 bases between. CDR3 sequence reads: CASSLVGAGLSQETQYF. For the CDR3, the DNA is TGTGCCAGCAGCTTGGTCGGGGCCGGTTTGTCCCAAGAGACCCAGTACTTC.

V gene TRBV7-8 combines with J gene TRBJ2-7; a weak D match, TRBD2 (5 bases). CDR1 is SGHVS, CDR2 FQNEAQ, per germline. This CDR3 is built from 15 residues. V shed 1 base and J shed 2 bases, with 12 bases lying between them. The CDR3 DNA follows: TGTGCCAGCAGCTTAGAATCAGGACTTACCTACGAGCAGTACTTC. This codes for CASSLESGLTYEQYF.

The chain links TRBV6-6 to TRBJ1-2; perhaps TRBD1 as D (6 bases). Germline CDR1 is MNHNY and CDR2 is SVGAGI (reference sequence). Trimming took 11 bases from V and 2 from J, leaving 18 bases between them. The CDR3 runs 14 residues. CDR3 nucleotides: TGTGCCGTCGGGGGGCAGACAGGAAACTATGGCTACACCTTC. The encoded protein is CAVGGQTGNYGYTF.

The chain carries TRBV2 and TRBJ2-3; D unclear. This CDR3 has 12 amino acids. The V end was cut by 1 base, the J end by 4 bases, with 3 bases between. Germline V gene sequence: CDR1 SNHLY, CDR2 FYNNEI. CDR3 residues: CASSEDSDTQYF. DNA for the CDR3: TGTGCCAGCAGTGAAGATTCAGATACGCAGTATTTT.

The CDR3 spells CASSGQGAQFTEAFF. CDR3 nucleotides: TGTGCCAGTAGTGGACAGGGGGCCCAGTTCACTGAAGCTTTCTTT. The chain recombines TRBV19 with TRBJ1-1; 11 nucleotides match TRBD1. The CDR3 covers 15 residues. Trimming at V came to 5 bases and at J to 4 bases, leaving 6 bases not matched to a gene. The germline gives CDR1 LNHDA, CDR2 SQIVND (reference sequence). The full variable domain, completed using reference TRBV19 and TRBJ1-1, is DGGITQSPKYLFRKEGQNVTLSCEQNLNHDAMYWYRQDPGQGLRLIYYSQIVNDFQKGDIAEGYSVSREKKESFPLTVTSAQKNPTAFYLCASSGQGAQFTEAFFGQGTRLTVV.